This T cell receptor beta chain derives from a study of CD8 T cells in ankylosing spondylitis. The study, taken as a whole, reports: Disease-linked clones bore a CD8+ phenotype and were relatively rare in peripheral blood. In ankylosing spondylitis patients, matched synovial fluid reportedly showed significant enrichment of disease-linked clones. Ankylosing spondylitis blood appeared to carry a characteristic TCR beta motif of several highly homologous variants.

A quantitative 5'-RACE method, one with molecular barcodes, was used to make TCR beta libraries. TCRdb re-called the 5' RACE reads with MiXCR, one entry per CDR3 protein. The data show 35,000 to 40,000 distinct CDR3 sequences, more than 15% seen once. Comment on this clonotype: Antigen unknown.

The V and J ends lost 2 bases and 5 bases respectively, with 6 bases between them. This CDR3 has 12 amino acids. Per the germline V gene, CDR1 is SGHDN and CDR2 is FVKESK. The sample comprised blood. The gene calls are TRBV14 and TRBJ1-1; D not resolved. The sequence derives from a male donor with ankylosing spondylitis or in good health (not recorded which). The CDR3 loop reads CASSQFLTEAFF. The CDR3 DNA reads as TGTGCCAGCAGCCAATTCTTAACTGAAGCTTTCTTT.